These 10 T cell receptor beta chains originate from one sample sequenced in a study of blood T cells in healthy people across ages (dated by TCRdb to the mid-2010s). Libraries were prepared through 5' RACE. The sequencing machine was an Illumina HiSeq 2500. A second PCR of about 7 to 12 cycles was performed with a sample-barcoded 5' primer and a J-beta primer mix. TCRdb cleaned the public reads at Q25 with fastp, built clones with MiXCR and kept in-frame beta chains. Entries are consolidated by CDR3 protein sequence, retaining the most common genes and DNA. This sample comprises about a million distinct CDR3 sequences, roughly 47% of them detected only once. The leading ten clones occupy 20% to 25% of the sample. The sequenced material came from blood. These receptors all stem from a woman aged 55-70 years in good health.

The rearrangement uses TRBV7-9 and TRBJ1-4, with D unclear. The CDR3 length is 12 residues. The V and J ends lost 5 bases and 6 bases respectively, with 7 bases between them. Germline CDR1 is SEHNR and CDR2 is FQNEAQ (reference sequence). This CDR3 is CASSAGHEKLFF. The CDR3 DNA reads TGTGCCAGCAGCGCTGGGCATGAAAAACTGTTTTTT.

The chain couples TRBV7-2 to TRBJ1-6; D gene ambiguous. Germline assignment: CDR1 SGHTA and CDR2 FQGNSA. V was shortened by 2 bases and J by 7 bases, with 18 bases between the two germline ends. CDR3 size: 17 residues. Here the CDR3 reads CASSLLPSEGLNSPLHF. The DNA of the CDR3 is TGTGCCAGCAGCTTACTACCCTCCGAAGGCCTAAATTCACCCCTCCACTTT. The full variable domain, its missing parts supplied by reference TRBV7-2 and TRBJ1-6, is GAGVSQSPSNKVTEKGKDVELRCDPISGHTALYWYRQSLGQGLEFLIYFQGNSAPDKSGLPSDRFSAERTGGSVSTLTIQRTQQEDSAVYLCASSLLPSEGLNSPLHFGNGTRLTVT.

V and J are TRBV4-2 and TRBJ2-1; either TRBD1 or TRBD2 may fit D (5 bases each). Germline V gene lookup returns CDR1 LGHNA and CDR2 YNFKEQ. The CDR3 is 13 amino acids. The V end lost 6 bases, the J end lost 9 bases, and 15 bases lay between the germline ends. The CDR3: CASSWLRGGEQFF. In DNA, the CDR3 is TGTGCCAGCAGTTGGTTGAGGGGCGGTGAGCAGTTCTTC.

This clonotype was counted only a few times. This rearrangement joins TRBV3-1 to TRBJ2-7, with D possibly being TRBD1 or TRBD2 (6 bases each). The CDR3 contains 15 residues. Trimming cost V 0 bases and J 2 bases, with 11 bases left between them. Looked up from germline, CDR1 is LGHDT and CDR2 is YNNKEL (reference sequence). DNA of the CDR3: TGTGCCAGCAGCCAAGATCTGGGGGGCACCTACGAGCAGTACTTC. It translates to CASSQDLGGTYEQYF.

The chain combines TRBV2 with TRBJ2-7; TRBD1 or TRBD2 may be the D gene (5 bases each). The end of the DNA fits TRBJ2-5 better, so the J call may be wrong. CDR3 length: 15 residues. Germline CDR1 SNHLY, CDR2 FYNNEI. CDR3 region: CASSDEGNIGETQYF. CDR3 sequence (DNA): TGTGCCAGCAGTGATGAGGGGAATATTGGTGAGACCCAGTACTTC.

The chain links TRBV29-1 to TRBJ2-3; unclear D gene. Looked up from germline, CDR1 is SQVTM and CDR2 is ANQGSEA. The CDR3 consists of 15 residues. The V end was cut by 2 bases, the J end by 2 bases, with 14 bases between. CDR3 nucleotides: TGCAGCGTTGAAAAGGGTGGAAGAGCCACAGATACGCAGTATTTT. Protein: CSVEKGGRATDTQYF.

This clonotype was seen only a few times. The V gene is TRBV30, the J gene TRBJ1-2; D gene ambiguous. Trimming stripped 0 bases from V and 5 bases from J, with 16 bases between. The CDR3 has 15 amino acids. Germline CDR1 reads GTSNPN; CDR2 reads SVGIG (reference sequence). The CDR3 DNA sequence: TGTGCCTGGAGTGTACGGGTCGGGCCGCCTTATGGCTACACCTTC. It is translated as CAWSVRVGPPYGYTF.

This clonotype was counted only a few times. The chain couples TRBV4-1 to TRBJ2-3; no firm D call. The CDR3 sequence is 14 residues long. Between the trimmed V and J ends, which lost 2 bases and 6 bases, there was a span of 12 bases. Per the germline V gene, CDR1 is MGHRA and CDR2 is YSYEKL. The CDR3 loop is CASSQTNPRDTQYF. Written as DNA, the CDR3 is TGCGCCAGCAGCCAAACTAATCCACGGGATACGCAGTATTTT.

CDR3 in DNA: TGCAGCGTCAAAATCCCTCCGGGGGATTATGGCTACACCTTC. Translating it yields CSVKIPPGDYGYTF. V gene TRBV29-1 combines with J gene TRBJ1-2; a weak D match, TRBD1 (5 bases). Trimming stripped 6 bases from V and 5 bases from J, with 19 bases between. This CDR3 is 14 amino acids long. The germline CDR1 and CDR2 sequences are SQVTM and ANQGSEA.

The rearrangement joins TRBV28 to TRBJ2-3, with a possible D match to TRBD1 (5 bases). The CDR3 is 14 residues long. Germline V gene sequence: CDR1 MDHEN, CDR2 SYDVKM. Trimming stripped 5 bases from V and 1 base from J, with 10 bases between. The CDR3: CASSVRVGTDTQYF. CDR3 in DNA: TGTGCCAGCAGTGTCAGGGTTGGCACAGATACGCAGTATTTT.